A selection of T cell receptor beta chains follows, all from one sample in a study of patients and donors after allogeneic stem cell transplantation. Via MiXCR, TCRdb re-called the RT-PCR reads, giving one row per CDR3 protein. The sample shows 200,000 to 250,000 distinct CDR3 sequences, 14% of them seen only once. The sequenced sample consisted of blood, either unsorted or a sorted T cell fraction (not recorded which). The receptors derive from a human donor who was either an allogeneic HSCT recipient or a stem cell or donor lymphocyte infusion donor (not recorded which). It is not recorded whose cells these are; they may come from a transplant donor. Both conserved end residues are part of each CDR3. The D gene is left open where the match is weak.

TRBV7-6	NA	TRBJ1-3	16	CASSYHGGMTGNTIYF
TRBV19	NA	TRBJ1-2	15	CASTLRRGVAYGYTF
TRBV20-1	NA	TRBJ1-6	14	CSARQGRADSPLHF
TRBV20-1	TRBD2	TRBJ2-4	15	CSASMGRGEGNIQYF
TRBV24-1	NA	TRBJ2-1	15	CATSDAGTLVDEQFF
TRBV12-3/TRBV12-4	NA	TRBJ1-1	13	CASTDRMNTEAFF
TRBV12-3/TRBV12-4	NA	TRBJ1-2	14	CASSFRGGLGGYTF
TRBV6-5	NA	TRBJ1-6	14	CASSLQSYNSPLHF
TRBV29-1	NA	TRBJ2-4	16	CSASPGRHLAKNIQYF
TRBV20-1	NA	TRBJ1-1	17	CSARDPGRGGRNTEAFF
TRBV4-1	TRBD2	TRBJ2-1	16	CASSQDPPSLAGGRFF
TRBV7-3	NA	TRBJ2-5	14	CASSPSRGQETQYF
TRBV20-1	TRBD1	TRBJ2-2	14	CSAGQGWDTGELFF
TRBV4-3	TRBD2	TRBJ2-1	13	CASSQVSGGALFF
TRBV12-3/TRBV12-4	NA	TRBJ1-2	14	CASSWTGGKDGYTF
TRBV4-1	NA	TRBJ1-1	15	CASSQVGRGNTEAFF
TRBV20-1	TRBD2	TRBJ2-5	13	CSAGIAGRETQYF
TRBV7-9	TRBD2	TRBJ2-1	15	CASSLLSGGYNEQFF
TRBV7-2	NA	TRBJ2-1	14	CASSSLGLVHEQFF
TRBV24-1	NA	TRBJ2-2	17	CATSDLYGTGNTGELFF
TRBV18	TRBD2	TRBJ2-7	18	CASSPRSPGAGPTYEQYF
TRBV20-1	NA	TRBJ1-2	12	CSASPTGPSYTF
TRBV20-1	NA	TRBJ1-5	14	CSAAGDVVDQPQHF
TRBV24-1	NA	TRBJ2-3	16	CATSDSWAEGADTQYF
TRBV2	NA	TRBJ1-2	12	CASHRDRGGYTF
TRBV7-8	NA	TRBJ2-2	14	CASSLKGSFGELFF
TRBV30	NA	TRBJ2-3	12	CAWRASGDTQYF
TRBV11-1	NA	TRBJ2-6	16	CASSSGASSGANVLTF
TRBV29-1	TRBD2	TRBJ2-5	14	CSVEAAAGIETQYF
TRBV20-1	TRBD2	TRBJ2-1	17	CSARDRRTSGGVNEQFF
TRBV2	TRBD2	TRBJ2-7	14	CASSKGLPTYEQYF
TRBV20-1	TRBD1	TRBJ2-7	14	CSARRQGSGYEQYF
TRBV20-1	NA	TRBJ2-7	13	CSADPPGLYEQYF
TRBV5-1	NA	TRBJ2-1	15	CASGRTGSSYNEQFF
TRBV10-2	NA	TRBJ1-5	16	CASSESDGVWNQPQHF
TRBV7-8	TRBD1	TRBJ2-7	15	CASSSTGGAVYEQYF
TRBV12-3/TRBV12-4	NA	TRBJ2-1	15	CASSPTKAQYNEQFF
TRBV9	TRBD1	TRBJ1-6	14	CASSLGQLNSPHHF
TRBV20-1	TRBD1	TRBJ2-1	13	CSAGGTGPGEQFF
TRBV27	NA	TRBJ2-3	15	CASSLKLGITDTQYF
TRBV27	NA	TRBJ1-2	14	CASSRTVDIYGYTF
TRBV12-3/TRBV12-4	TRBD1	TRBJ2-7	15	CASSSRDSQYYEQYF
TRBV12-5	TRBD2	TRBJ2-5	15	CASGSGGGVGETQYF
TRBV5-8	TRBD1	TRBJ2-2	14	CAARRQGANGELFF
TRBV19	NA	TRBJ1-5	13	CASSIRAGSTQHF
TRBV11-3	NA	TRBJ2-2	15	CASSLAGRGAGELFF
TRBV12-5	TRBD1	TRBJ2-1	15	CASGLGQGAFNEQFF
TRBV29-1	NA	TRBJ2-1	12	CSVQGNYNEQFF
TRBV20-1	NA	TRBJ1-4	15	CSARDPSQGYEKLFF
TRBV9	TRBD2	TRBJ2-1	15	CASSVVGGGLNEQFF
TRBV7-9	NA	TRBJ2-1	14	CASSLAGTYNEQFF
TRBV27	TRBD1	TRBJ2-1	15	CASRPLGTGFNEQFF
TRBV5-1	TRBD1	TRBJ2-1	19	CASSLIGRDRGTGGNEQFF
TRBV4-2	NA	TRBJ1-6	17	CASSQVRGNLLNSPLHF
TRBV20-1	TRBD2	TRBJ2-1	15	CSAREREGFYNEQFF
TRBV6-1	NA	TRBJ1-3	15	CASDRGPMSGNTIYF
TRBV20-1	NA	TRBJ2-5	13	CSARVPGWETQYF